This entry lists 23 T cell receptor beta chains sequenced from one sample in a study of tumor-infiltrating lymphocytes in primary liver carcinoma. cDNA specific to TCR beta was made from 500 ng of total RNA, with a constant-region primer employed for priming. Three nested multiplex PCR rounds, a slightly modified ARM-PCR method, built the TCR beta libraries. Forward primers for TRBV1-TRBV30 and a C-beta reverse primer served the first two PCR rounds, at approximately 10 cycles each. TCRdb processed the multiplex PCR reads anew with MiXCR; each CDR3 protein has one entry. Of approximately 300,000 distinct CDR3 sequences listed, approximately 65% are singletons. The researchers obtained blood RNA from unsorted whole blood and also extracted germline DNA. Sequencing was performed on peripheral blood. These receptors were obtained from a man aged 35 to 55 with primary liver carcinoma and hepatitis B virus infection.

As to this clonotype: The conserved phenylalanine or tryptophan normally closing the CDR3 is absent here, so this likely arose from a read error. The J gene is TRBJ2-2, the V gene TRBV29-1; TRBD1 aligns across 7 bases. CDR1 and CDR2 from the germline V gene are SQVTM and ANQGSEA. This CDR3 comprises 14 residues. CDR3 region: CGVGVGQHTGELFY. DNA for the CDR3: TGCGGCGTCGGGGTGGGACAGCACACCGGGGAGCTGTTTTAT.

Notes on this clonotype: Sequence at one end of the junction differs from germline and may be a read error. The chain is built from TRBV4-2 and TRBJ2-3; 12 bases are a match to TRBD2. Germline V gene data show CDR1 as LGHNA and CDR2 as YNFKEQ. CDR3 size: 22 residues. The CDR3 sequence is CACSQAESGTSGFSTATDTQYF. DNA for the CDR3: TGTGCCTGCAGCCAAGCTGAATCCGGGACTAGCGGGTTCTCCACCGCCACAGATACGCAGTATTTT.

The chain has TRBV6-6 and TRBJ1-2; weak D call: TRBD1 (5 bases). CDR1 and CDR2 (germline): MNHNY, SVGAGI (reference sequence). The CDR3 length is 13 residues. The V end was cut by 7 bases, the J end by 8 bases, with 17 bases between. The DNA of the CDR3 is TGTGCCAGCAATCGAAGGGCGGGGGACGGCTACACCTTC. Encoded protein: CASNRRAGDGYTF.

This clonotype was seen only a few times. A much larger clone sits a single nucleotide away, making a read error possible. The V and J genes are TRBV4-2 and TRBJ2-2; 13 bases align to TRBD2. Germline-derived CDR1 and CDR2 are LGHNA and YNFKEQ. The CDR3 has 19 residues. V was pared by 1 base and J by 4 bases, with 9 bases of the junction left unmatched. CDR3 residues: CASSQGQGLAGSGTGELFF. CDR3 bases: TGTGCCAGCAGCCAAGGTCAGGGACTAGCGGGAAGTGGCACCGGGGAGCTGTTTTTT.

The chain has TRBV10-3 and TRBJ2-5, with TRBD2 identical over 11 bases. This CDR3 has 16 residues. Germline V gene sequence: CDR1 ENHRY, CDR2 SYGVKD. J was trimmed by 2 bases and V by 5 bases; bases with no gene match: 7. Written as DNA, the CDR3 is TGTGCCATCAGTAGTTCCGGGACTAGCGGACAAGAGACCCAGTACTTC. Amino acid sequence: CAISSSGTSGQETQYF.

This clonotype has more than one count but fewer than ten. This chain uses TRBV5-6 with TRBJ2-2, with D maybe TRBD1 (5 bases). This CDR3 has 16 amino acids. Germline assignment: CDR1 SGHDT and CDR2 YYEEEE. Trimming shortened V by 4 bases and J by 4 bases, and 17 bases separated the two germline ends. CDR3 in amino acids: CASSPPSGALTGELFF. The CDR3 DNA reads TGTGCCAGCAGCCCGCCCAGTGGGGCGCTCACCGGGGAGCTGTTTTTT.

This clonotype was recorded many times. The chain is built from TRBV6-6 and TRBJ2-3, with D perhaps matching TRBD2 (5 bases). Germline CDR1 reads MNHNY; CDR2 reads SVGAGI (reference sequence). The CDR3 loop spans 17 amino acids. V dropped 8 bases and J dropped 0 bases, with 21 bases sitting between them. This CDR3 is CASLILPGPGSTDTQYF. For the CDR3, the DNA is TGTGCCAGCTTAATACTCCCCGGCCCGGGGAGCACAGATACGCAGTATTTT.

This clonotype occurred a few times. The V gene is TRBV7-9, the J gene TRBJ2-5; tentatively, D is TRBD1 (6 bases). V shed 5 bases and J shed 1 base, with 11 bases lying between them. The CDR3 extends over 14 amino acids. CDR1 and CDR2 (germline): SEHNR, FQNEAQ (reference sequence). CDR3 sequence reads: CASSPLTGQETQYF. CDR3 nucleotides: TGTGCCAGCAGCCCGCTGACAGGCCAAGAGACCCAGTACTTC.

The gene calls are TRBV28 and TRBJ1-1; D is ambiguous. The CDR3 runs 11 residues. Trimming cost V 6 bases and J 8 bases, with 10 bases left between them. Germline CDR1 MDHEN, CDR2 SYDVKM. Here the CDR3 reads CASRIWTEAFF. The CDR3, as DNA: TGTGCCAGCAGGATATGGACCGAAGCTTTCTTT.

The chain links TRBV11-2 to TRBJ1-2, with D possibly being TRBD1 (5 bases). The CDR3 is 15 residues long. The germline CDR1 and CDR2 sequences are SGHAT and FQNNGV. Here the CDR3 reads CGSSLALTVNYGYTF. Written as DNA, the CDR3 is TGTGGTAGCAGCTTAGCCCTGACAGTTAACTATGGCTACACCTTC. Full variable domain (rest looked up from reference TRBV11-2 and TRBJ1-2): EAGVAQSPRYKIIEKRQSVAFWCNPISGHATLYWYQQILGQGPKLLIQFQNNGVVDDSQLPKDRFSAERLKGVDSTLKIQPAKLEDSAVYLCGSSLALTVNYGYTFGSGTRLTVV.

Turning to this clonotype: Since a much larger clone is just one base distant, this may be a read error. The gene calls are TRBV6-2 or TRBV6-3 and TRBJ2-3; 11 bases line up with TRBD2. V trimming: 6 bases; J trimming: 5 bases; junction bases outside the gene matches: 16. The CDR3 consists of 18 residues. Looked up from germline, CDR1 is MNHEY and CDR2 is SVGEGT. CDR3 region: CASSRPGLAAGRKDTQYF. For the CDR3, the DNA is TGTGCCAGCAGCCGCCCGGGACTAGCGGCAGGCCGTAAAGATACGCAGTATTTT.

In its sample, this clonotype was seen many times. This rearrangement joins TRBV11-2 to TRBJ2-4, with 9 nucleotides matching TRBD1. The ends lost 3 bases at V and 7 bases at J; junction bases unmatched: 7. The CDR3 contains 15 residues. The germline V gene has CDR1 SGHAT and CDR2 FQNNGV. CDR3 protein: CASSFSGTGWNIQYF. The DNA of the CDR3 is TGTGCCAGCAGCTTTAGTGGGACAGGGTGGAACATTCAGTACTTC.

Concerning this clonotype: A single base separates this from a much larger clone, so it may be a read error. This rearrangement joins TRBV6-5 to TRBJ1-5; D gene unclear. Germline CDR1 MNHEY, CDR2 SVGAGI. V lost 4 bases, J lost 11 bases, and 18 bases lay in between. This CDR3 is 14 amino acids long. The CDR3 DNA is TGTGCCAGCAGTTCCTCCTGGGCCACGGGGTCCCAGCATTTT. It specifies CASSSSWATGSQHF.

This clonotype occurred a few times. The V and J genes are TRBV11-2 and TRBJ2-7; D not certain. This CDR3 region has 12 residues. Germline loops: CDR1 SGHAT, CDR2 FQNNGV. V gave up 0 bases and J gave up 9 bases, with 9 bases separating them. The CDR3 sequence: CASSLDRPPQYF. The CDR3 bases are TGTGCCAGCAGCTTAGATCGGCCGCCGCAGTACTTC.

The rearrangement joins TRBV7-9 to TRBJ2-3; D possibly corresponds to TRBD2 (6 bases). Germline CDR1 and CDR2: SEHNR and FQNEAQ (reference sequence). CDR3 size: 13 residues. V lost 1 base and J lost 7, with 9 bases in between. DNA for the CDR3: TGTGCCAGCAGCTTAGGCGCGGGAAATACGCAGTATTTT. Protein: CASSLGAGNTQYF. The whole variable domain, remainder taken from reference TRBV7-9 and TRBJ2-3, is DTGVSQNPRHKITKRGQNVTFRCDPISEHNRLYWYRQTLGQGPEFLTYFQNEAQLEKSRLLSDRFSAERPKGSFSTLEIQRTEQGDSAMYLCASSLGAGNTQYFGPGTRLTVL.

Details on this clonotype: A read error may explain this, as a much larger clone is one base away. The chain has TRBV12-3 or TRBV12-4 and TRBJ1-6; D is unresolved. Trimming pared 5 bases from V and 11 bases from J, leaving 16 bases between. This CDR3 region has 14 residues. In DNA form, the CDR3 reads TGTGCCAGCAGTATGACCCACAACGGCGCACCCCTCCACTTT. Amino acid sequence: CASSMTHNGAPLHF.

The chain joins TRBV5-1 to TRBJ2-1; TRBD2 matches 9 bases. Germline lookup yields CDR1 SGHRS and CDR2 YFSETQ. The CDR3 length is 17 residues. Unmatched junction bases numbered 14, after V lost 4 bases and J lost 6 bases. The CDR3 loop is CASSIRGAGGPSNEQFF. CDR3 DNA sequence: TGCGCCAGCAGCATCCGAGGGGCGGGAGGGCCAAGCAATGAGCAGTTCTTC.

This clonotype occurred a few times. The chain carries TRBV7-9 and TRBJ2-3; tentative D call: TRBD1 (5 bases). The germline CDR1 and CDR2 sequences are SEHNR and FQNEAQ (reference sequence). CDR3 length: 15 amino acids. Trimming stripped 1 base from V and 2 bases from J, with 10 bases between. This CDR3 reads CASSLVTAHTDTQYF. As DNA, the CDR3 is TGTGCCAGCAGCTTAGTGACAGCTCACACAGATACGCAGTATTTT.

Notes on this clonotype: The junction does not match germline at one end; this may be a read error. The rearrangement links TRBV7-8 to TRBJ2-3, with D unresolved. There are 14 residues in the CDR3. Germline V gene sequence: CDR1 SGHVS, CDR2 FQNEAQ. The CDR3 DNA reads TGTGTCAGCAGCCCCATGGAACTCCGAGATACGCAGTATTTT. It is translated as CVSSPMELRDTQYF.

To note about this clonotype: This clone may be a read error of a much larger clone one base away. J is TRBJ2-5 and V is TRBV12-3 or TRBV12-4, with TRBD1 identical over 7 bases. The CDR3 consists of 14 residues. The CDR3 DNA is TGTACCAGCGCTCAGGGACAGTCCCAAGAGACCAAGTACTTC. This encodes CTSAQGQSQETKYF.

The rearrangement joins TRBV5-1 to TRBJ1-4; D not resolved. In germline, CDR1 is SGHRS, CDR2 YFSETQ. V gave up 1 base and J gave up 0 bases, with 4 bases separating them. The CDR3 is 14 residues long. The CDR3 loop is CASSLSPTNEKLFF. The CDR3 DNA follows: TGCGCCAGCAGCTTGAGCCCAACTAATGAAAAACTGTTTTTT. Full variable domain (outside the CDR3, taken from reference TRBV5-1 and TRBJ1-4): KAGVTQTPRYLIKTRGQQVTLSCSPISGHRSVSWYQQTPGQGLQFLFEYFSETQRNKGNFPGRFSGRQFSNSRSEMNVSTLELGDSALYLCASSLSPTNEKLFFGSGTQLSVL.

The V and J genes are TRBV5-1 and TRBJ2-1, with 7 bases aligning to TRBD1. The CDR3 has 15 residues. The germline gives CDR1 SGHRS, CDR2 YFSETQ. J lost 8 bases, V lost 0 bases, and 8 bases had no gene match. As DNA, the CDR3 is TGCGCCAGCAGCTTGGGGGATAAAGGGGGCTATGAGCAGTTCTTC. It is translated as CASSLGDKGGYEQFF.

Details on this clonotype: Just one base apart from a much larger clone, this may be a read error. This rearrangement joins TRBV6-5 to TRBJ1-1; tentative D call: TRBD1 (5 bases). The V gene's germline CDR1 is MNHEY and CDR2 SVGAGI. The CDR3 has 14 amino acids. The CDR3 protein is CANSYGISGAEAFF. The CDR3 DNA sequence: TGTGCCAACAGTTACGGTATATCGGGGGCTGAAGCTTTCTTT.